In its sample, the clone carrying this T cell receptor (beta chain) is medium-sized. The target antigen is unknown. The library was built for alpha chains, so this beta chain is an off-target read and its size means little. This sample is part of a study of spatial heterogeneity in lung cancer. Overall study context: More than eight raw reads, on average, carried each unique TCR and UMI combination. Study-level points and caveats: One measure, the expanded intratumoral alpha and beta TCR count, tracked tumor mutation counts.

TCRdb reprocessed the 5' RACE reads via MiXCR and lists one record per CDR3 protein. The sample includes 2,500 to 3,500 distinct CDR3 sequences, about 10% seen only once; the top ten take approximately 12%. Time point here: sample taken at primary tumor resection. V lost 3 bases and J lost 12, with 17 bases in between. Germline CDR1 MNHEY, CDR2 SMNVEV (reference sequence). CDR3 length: 13 amino acids. The gene calls are TRBV27 and TRBJ1-1, with unresolved D. This TCR was recovered from a male donor with early-stage non-small cell lung cancer. Source: lung tumor tissue, taken at surgery. CDR3 bases: TGTGCCAGCAGTTTCGCGTCTAGGGTCGAGACTTTCTTT. Translating it yields CASSFASRVETFF.